Below, 3 T cell receptor beta chains from the same sample are listed, as sequenced in a study of blood T cells in healthy people across ages. Combining a sample-barcoded 5' primer with a J-beta primer mix, a second PCR ran for roughly 7 to 11 cycles. TCRdb reanalysed the 5' RACE reads using MiXCR and keeps one entry per CDR3 protein. Seen here are around 800,000 distinct CDR3 sequences, 40% to 50% observed once, and the top ten hold approximately 19%. Sequenced: blood. Every receptor here comes from a man in his 60s in good health.

This clonotype was picked up many times. Here the CDR3 reads CASSGLAREQYF. The CDR3 coding sequence is TGCGCCAGCAGTGGGTTGGCCCGCGAGCAGTACTTC. This sequence joins TRBV10-2 and TRBJ2-7; D is uncertain. Germline V gene sequence: CDR1 WSHSY, CDR2 SAAADI. CDR3 length: 12 amino acids. V was shortened by 4 bases and J by 6 bases, with 10 bases between the two germline ends.

The chain has TRBV7-9 and TRBJ2-7, with TRBD1 matching 9 bases. This CDR3 is built from 16 residues. In germline, CDR1 is SEHNR, CDR2 FQNEAQ (reference sequence). The trim removed 4 bases at V and 3 bases at J, leaving 10 bases unmatched. This chain's CDR3 is CASSSRAGTGNYEQYF. The DNA of the CDR3 is TGTGCCAGCAGCTCCCGGGCCGGGACAGGGAACTACGAGCAGTACTTC.

This clonotype came up many times. This sequence joins TRBV4-2 and TRBJ2-3; TRBD2 matches at 11 bases. CDR1 is LGHNA, CDR2 YNFKEQ, per germline. V lost 0 bases to trimming and J lost 1 base; unmatched junction nucleotides: 0. This CDR3 is built from 16 residues. This CDR3 is CASSQELAGGTDTQYF. The CDR3 DNA follows: TGTGCCAGCAGCCAAGAACTAGCGGGGGGCACAGATACGCAGTATTTT.